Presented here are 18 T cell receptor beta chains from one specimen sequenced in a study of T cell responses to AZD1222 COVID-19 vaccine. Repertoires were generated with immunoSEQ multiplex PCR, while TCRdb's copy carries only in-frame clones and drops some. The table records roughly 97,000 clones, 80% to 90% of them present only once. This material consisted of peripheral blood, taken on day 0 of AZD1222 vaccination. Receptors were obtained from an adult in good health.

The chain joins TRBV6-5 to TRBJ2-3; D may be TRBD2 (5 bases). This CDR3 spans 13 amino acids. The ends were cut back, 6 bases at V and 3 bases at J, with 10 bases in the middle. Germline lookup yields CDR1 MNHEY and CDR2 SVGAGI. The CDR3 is CASRGRLTDTQYF. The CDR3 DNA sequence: TGTGCCAGCAGGGGGAGATTAACAGATACGCAGTATTTT.

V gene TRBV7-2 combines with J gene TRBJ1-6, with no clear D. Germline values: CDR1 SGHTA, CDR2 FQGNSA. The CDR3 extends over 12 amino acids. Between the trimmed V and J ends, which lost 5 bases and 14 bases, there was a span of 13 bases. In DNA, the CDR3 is TGTGCCAGCAGCCAACCCGGGAGAACCCTCCACTTT. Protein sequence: CASSQPGRTLHF.

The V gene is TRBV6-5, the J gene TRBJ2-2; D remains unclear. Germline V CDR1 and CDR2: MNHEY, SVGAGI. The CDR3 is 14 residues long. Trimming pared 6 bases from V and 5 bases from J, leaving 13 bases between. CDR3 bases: TGTGCCAGCAGCCGTAAGTGGGCGACCGGGGAGCTGTTTTTT. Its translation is CASSRKWATGELFF.

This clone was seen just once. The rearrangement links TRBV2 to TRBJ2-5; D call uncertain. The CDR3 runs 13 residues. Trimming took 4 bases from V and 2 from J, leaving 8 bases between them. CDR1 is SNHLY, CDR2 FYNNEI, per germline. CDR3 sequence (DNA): TGTGCCAGCAGTGTTAACTTACAAGAGACCCAGTACTTC. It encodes CASSVNLQETQYF. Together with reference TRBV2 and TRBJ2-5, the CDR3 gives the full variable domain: EPEVTQTPSHQVTQMGQEVILRCVPISNHLYFYWYRQILGQKVEFLVSFYNNEISEKSEIFDDQFSVERPDGSNFTLKIRSTKLEDSAMYFCASSVNLQETQYFGPGTRLLVL.

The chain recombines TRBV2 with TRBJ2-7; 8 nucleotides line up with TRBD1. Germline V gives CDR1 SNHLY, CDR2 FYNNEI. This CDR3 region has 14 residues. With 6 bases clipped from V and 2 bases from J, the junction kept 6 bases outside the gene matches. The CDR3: CASRARGPAYEQYF. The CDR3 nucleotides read TGTGCCAGCAGGGCCAGGGGGCCGGCCTACGAGCAGTACTTC.

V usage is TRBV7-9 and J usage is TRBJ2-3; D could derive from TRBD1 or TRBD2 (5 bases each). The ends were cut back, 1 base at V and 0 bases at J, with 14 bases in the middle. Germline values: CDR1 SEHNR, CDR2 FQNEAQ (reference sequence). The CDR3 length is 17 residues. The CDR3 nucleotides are TGTGCCAGCAGCTTAGATTGGGACCCTGATAGCACAGATACGCAGTATTTT. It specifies CASSLDWDPDSTDTQYF.

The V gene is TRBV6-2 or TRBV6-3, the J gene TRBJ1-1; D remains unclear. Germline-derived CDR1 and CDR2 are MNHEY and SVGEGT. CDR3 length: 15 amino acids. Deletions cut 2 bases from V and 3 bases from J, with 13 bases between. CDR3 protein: CASSYSAKIYTEAFF. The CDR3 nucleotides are TGTGCCAGCAGTTACAGTGCAAAAATTTACACTGAAGCTTTCTTT.

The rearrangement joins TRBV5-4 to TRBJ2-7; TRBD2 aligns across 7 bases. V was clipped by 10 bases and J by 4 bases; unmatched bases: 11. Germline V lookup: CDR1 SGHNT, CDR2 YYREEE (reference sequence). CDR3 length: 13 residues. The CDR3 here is CAVGKGGSYEQYF. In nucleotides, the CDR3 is TGTGCCGTGGGCAAGGGAGGGTCGTACGAGCAGTACTTC.

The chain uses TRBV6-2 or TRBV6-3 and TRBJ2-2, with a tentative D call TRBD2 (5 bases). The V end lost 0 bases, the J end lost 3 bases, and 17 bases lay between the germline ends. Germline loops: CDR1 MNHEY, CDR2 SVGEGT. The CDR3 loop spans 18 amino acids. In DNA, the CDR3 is TGTGCCAGCAGTTACTCGATGACCAAAGGACTTCACACCGGGGAGCTGTTTTTT. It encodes CASSYSMTKGLHTGELFF.

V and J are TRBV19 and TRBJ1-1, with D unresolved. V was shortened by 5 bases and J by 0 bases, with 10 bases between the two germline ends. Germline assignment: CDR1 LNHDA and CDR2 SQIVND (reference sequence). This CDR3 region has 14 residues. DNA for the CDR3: TGTGCCAGTAGTGAGGGTCTTATGAACACTGAAGCTTTCTTT. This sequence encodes CASSEGLMNTEAFF.

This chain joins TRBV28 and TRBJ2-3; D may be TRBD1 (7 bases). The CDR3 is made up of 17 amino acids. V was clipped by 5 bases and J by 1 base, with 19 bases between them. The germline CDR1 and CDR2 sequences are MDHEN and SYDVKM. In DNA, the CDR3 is TGTGCCAGCAGTCCCCCCACAGGGGCTAGCGGCACAGATACGCAGTATTTT. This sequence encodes CASSPPTGASGTDTQYF.

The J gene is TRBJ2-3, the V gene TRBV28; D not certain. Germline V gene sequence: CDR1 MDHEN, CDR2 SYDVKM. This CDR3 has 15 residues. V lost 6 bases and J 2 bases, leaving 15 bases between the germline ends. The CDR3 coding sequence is TGTGCCAGCAGCTCCATCGGCAGGTACACAGATACGCAGTATTTT. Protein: CASSSIGRYTDTQYF.

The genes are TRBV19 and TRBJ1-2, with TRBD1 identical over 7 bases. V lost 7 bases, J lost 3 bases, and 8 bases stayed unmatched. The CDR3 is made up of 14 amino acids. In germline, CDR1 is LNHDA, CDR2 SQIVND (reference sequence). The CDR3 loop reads CASKETGKDYGYTF. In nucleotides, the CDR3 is TGTGCCAGTAAAGAGACAGGGAAGGACTATGGCTACACCTTC. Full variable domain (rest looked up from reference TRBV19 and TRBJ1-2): DGGITQSPKYLFRKEGQNVTLSCEQNLNHDAMYWYRQDPGQGLRLIYYSQIVNDFQKGDIAEGYSVSREKKESFPLTVTSAQKNPTAFYLCASKETGKDYGYTFGSGTRLTVV.

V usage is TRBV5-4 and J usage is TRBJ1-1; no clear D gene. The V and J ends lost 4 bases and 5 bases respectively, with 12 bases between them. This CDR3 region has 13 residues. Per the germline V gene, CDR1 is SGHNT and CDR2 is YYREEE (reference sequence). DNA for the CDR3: TGTGCCAGCAGCCAAGATACGGGGACTGAAGCTTTCTTT. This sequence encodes CASSQDTGTEAFF.

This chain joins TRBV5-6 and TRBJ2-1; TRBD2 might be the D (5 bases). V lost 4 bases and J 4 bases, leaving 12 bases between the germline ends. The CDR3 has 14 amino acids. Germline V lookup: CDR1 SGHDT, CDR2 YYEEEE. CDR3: CASSRDFGYNEQFF. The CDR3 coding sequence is TGTGCCAGCAGCCGGGATTTCGGGTACAATGAGCAGTTCTTC.

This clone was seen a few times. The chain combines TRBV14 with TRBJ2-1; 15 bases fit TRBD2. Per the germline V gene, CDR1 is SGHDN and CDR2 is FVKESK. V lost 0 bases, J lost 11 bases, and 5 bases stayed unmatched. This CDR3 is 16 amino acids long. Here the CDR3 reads CASSQDRTSGRAKQFF. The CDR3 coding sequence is TGTGCCAGCAGCCAAGATAGGACTAGCGGGAGGGCCAAGCAGTTCTTC.

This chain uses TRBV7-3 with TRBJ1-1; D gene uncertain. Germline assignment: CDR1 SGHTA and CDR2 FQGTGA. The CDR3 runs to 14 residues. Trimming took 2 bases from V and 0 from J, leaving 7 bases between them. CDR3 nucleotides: TGTGCCAGCAGCTTATTCCAAGTGAACACTGAAGCTTTCTTT. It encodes CASSLFQVNTEAFF.

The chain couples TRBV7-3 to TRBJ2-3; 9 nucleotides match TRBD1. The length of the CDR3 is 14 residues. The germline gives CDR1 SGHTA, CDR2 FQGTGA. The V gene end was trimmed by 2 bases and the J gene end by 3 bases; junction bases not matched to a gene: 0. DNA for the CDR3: TGTGCCAGCAGCTTAGACAGGGGGACAGATACGCAGTATTTT. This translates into CASSLDRGTDTQYF.